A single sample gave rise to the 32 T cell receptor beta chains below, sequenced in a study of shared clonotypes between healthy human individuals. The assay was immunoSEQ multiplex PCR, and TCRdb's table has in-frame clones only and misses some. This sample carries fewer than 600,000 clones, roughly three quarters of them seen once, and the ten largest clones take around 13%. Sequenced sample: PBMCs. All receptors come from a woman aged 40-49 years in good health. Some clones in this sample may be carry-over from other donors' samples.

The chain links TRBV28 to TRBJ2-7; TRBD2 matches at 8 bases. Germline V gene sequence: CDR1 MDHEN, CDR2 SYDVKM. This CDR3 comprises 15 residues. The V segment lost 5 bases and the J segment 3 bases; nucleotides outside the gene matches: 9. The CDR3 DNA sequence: TGTGCCAGCAGTCCAACTAGCGGCTCCTTCTACGAGCAGTACTTC. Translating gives CASSPTSGSFYEQYF.

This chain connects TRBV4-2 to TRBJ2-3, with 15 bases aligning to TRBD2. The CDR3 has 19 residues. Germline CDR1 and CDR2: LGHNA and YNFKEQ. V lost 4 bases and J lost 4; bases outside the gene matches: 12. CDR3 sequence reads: CASSPGLAGGLEGADTQYF. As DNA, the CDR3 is TGTGCCAGCAGCCCCGGACTAGCGGGAGGGCTCGAGGGGGCAGATACGCAGTATTTT.

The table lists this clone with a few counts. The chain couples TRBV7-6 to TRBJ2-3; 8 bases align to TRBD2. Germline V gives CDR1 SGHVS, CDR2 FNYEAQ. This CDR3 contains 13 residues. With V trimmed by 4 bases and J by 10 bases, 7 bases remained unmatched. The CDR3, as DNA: TGTGCCAGCAGCTCTCGAGCGGGAGACTCGCAGTATTTT. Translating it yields CASSSRAGDSQYF.

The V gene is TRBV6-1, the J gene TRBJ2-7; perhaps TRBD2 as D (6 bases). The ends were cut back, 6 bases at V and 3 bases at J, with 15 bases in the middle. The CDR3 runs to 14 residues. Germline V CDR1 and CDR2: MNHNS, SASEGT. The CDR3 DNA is TGTGCCAGCAGCCCCCTGGGGAGGATCTACGAGCAGTACTTC. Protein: CASSPLGRIYEQYF.

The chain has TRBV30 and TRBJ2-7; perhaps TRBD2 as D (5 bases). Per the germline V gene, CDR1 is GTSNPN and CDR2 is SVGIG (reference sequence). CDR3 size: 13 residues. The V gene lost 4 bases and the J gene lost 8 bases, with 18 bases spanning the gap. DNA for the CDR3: TGTGCCTGGAAATTAGGCGGCGGGCGCCAGCAGTACTTC. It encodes CAWKLGGGRQQYF.

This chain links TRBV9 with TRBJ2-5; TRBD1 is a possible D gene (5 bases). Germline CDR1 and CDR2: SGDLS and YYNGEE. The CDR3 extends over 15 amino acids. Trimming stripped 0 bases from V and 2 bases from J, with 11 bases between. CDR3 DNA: TGTGCCAGCAGCGTAGTGGGGCAGTTACAAGAGACCCAGTACTTC. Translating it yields CASSVVGQLQETQYF. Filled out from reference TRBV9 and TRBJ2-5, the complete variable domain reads DSGVTQTPKHLITATGQRVTLRCSPRSGDLSVYWYQQSLDQGLQFLIQYYNGEERAKGNILERFSAQQFPDLHSELNLSSLELGDSALYFCASSVVGQLQETQYFGPGTRLLVL.

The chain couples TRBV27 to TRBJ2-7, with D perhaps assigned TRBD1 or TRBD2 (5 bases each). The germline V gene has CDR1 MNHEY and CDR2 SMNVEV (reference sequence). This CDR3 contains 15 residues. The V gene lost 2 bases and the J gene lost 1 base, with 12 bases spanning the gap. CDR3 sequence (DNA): TGTGCCAGCAGTTTAAGCCGGGACCGTTCCTACGAGCAGTACTTC. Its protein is CASSLSRDRSYEQYF.

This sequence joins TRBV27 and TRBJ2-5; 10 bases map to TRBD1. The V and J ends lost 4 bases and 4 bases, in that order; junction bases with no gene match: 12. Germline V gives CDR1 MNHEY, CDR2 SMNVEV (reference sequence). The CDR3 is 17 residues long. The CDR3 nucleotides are TGTGCCAGCAGTTCGCCCGGTAGGACAGGGGGTTCAGAGACCCAGTACTTC. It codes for CASSSPGRTGGSETQYF.

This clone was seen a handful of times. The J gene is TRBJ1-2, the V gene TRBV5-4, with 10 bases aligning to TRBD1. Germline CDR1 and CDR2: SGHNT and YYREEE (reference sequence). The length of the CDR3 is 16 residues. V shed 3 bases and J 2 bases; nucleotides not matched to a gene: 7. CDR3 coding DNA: TGTGCCAGCAGCTCACCCGGGACAGGGGTCAACTATGGCTACACCTTC. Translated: CASSSPGTGVNYGYTF.

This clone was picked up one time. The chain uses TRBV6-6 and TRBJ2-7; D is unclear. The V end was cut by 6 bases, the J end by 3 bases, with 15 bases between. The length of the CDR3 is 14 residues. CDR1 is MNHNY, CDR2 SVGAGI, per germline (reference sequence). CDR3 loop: CASSPPATLYEQYF. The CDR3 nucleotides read TGTGCCAGCAGCCCCCCCGCTACTCTCTACGAGCAGTACTTC.

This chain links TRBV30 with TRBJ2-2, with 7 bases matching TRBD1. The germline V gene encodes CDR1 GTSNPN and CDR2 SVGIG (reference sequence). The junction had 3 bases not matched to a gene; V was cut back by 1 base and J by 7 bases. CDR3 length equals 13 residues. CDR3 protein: CAWSGQGHGELFF. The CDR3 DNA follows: TGTGCCTGGAGTGGACAGGGACACGGGGAGCTGTTTTTT.

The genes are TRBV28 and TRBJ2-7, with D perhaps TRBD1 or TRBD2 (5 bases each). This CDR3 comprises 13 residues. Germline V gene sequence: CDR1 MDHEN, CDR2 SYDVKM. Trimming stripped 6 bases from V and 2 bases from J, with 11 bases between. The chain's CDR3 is CASSLTAAYEQYF. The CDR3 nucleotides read TGTGCCAGCAGCCTGACAGCGGCCTACGAGCAGTACTTC.

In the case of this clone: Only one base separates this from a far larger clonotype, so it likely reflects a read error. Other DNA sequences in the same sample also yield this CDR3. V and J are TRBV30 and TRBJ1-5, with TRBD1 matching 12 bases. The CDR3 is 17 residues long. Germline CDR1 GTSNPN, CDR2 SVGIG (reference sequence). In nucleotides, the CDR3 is TGTGCCTGGAGTGCCCTCGGGGGACAGGGGGCGAGTCAGCCTCAGCATTTT. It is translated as CAWSALGGQGASQPQHF.

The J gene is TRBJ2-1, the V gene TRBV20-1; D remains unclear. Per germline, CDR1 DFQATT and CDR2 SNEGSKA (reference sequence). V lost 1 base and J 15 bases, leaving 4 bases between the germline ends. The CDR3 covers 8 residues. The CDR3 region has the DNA TGCAGTGCTAGAGCGGGGTTCTTC. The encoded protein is CSARAGFF.

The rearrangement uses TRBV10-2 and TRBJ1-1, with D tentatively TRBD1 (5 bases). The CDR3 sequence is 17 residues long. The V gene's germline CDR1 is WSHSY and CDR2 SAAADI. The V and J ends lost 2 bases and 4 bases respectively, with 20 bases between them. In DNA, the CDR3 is TGCGCCAGCAGTGAGGAAGGGTACAGGCGTAAGGTCACTGAAGCTTTCTTT. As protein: CASSEEGYRRKVTEAFF.

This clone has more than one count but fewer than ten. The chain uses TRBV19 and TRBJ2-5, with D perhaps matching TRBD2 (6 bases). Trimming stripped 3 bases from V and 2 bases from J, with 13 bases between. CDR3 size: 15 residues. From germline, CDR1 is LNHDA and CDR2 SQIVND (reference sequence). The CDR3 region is CASSISGLPQETQYF. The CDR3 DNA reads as TGTGCCAGTAGTATCAGCGGGCTACCTCAAGAGACCCAGTACTTC.

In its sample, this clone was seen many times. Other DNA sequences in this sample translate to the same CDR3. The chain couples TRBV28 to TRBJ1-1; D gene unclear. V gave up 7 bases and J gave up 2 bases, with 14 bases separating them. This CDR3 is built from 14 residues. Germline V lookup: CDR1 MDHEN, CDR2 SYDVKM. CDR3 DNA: TGTGCCAGCAACCTATACGCGAAAAACACTGAAGCTTTCTTT. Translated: CASNLYAKNTEAFF.

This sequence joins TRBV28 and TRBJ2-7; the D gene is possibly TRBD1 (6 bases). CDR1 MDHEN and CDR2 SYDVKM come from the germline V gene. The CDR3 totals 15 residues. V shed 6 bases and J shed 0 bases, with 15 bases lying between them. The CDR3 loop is CASRHSTGSSYEQYF. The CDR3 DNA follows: TGTGCCAGCAGACATTCGACAGGTAGCTCCTACGAGCAGTACTTC.

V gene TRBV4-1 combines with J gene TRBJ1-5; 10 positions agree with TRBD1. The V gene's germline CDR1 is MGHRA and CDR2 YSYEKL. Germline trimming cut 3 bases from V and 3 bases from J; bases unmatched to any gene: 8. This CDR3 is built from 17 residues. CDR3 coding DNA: TGCGCCAGCAGCCAGCTTGTGGACAGGGGGAACAATCAGCCCCAGCATTTT. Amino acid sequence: CASSQLVDRGNNQPQHF.

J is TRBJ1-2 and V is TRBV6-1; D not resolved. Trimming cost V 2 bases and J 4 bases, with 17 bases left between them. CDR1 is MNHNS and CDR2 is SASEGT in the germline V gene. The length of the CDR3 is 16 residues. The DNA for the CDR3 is TGTGCCAGCAGTGAAATGGCAGCCCAGCGCGGCTATGGCTACACCTTC. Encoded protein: CASSEMAAQRGYGYTF.

The CDR3 nucleotides are TGTGCCAGCAGCCCGCCCAACTACGAGCAGTACTTC. Its translation: CASSPPNYEQYF. The rearrangement uses TRBV7-2 and TRBJ2-7; D is ambiguous. The CDR3 length is 12 residues. The germline V gene encodes CDR1 SGHTA and CDR2 FQGNSA. The ends were cut back, 5 bases at V and 3 bases at J, with 8 bases in the middle.

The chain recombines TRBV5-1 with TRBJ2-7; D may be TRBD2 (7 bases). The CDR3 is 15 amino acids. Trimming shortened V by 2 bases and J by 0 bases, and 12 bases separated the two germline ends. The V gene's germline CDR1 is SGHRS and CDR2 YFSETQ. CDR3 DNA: TGCGCCAGCAGCTTAGGGGGGAGGGCCTCCTACGAGCAGTACTTC. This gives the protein CASSLGGRASYEQYF.

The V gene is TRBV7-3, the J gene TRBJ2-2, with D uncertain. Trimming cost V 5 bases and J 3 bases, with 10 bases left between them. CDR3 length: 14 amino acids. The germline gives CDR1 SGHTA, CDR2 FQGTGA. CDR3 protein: CASSPHLDTGELFF. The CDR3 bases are TGTGCCAGCAGCCCCCATCTGGACACCGGGGAGCTGTTTTTT.

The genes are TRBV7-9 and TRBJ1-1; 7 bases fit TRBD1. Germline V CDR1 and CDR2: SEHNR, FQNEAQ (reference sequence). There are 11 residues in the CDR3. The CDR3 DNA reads TGTGTCTCAGGGGGAGAGACTGAAGCTTTCTTT. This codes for CVSGGETEAFF.

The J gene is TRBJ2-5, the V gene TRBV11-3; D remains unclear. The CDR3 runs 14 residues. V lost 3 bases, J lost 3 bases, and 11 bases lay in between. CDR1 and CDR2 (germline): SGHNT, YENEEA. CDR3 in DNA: TGTGCCAGCAGCTTGGGCCCCTCTGAAGAGACCCAGTACTTC. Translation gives CASSLGPSEETQYF.

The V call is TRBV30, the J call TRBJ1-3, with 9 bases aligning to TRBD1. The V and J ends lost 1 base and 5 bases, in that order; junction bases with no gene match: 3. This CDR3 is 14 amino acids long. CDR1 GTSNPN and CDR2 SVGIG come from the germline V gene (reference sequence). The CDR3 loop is CAWSDRGQRNTIYF. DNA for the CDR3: TGTGCCTGGAGTGACAGGGGGCAAAGAAACACCATATATTTT. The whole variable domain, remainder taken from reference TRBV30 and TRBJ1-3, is SQTIHQWPATLVQPVGSPLSLECTVEGTSNPNLYWYRQAAGRGLQLLFYSVGIGQISSEVPQNLSASRPQDRQFILSSKKLLLSDSGFYLCAWSDRGQRNTIYFGEGSWLTVV.

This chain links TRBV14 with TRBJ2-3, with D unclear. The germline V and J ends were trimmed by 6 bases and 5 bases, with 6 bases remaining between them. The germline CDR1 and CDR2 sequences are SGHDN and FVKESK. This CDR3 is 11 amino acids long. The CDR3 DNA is TGTGCCAGCAGTCCTGGAGATACGCAGTATTTT. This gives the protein CASSPGDTQYF.

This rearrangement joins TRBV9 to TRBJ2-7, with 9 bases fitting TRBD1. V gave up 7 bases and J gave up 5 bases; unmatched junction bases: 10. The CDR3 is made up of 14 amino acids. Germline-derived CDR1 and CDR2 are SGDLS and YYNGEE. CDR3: CASGVRTGADEQYF. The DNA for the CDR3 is TGTGCCAGCGGGGTCAGGACAGGGGCCGACGAGCAGTACTTC.

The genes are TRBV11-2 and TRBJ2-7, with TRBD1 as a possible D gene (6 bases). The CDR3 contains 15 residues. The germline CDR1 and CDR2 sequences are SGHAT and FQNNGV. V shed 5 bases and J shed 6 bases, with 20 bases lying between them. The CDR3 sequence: CASSTHRVPGSEQYF. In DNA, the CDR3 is TGTGCCAGCAGCACACACAGGGTTCCGGGATCCGAGCAGTACTTC. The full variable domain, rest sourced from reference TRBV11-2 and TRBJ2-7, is EAGVAQSPRYKIIEKRQSVAFWCNPISGHATLYWYQQILGQGPKLLIQFQNNGVVDDSQLPKDRFSAERLKGVDSTLKIQPAKLEDSAVYLCASSTHRVPGSEQYFGPGTRLTVT.

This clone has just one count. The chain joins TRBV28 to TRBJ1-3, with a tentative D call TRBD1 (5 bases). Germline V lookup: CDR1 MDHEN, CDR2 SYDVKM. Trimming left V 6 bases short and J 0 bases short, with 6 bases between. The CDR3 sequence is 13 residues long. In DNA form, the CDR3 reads TGTGCCAGCAGCGACAGCTCTGGAAACACCATATATTTT. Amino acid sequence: CASSDSSGNTIYF.

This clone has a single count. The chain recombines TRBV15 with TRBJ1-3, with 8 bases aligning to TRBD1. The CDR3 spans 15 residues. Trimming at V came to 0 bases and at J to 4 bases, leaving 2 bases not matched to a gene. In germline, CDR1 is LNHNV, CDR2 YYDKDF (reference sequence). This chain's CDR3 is CATSRDQGAGNTIYF. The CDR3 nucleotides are TGTGCCACCAGCAGAGACCAGGGGGCAGGAAACACCATATATTTT. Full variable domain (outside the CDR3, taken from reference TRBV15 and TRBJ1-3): DAMVIQNPRYQVTQFGKPVTLSCSQTLNHNVMYWYQQKSSQAPKLLFHYYDKDFNNEADTPDNFQSRRPNTSFCFLDIRSPGLGDTAMYLCATSRDQGAGNTIYFGEGSWLTVV.

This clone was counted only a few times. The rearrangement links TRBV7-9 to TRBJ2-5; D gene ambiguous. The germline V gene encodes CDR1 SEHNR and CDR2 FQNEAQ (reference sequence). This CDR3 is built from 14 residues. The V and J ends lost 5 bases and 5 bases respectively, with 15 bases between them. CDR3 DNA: TGTGCCAGCAGCCCCTACCCTATCCGGGAGACCCAGTACTTC. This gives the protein CASSPYPIRETQYF.